These 13 T cell receptor beta chains were sequenced from one sample in a study of cytomegalovirus exposure and HLA in healthy donors (TCRdb year 2017). The library was built by means of the immunoSEQ multiplex PCR assay. For the multiplex PCR, a mixture combining 60 forward primers for TCR Vbeta segments and 13 reverse primers for TCR Jbeta segments was used. Not all clones reach the TCRdb copy of this immuneACCESS table, which keeps in-frame sequences only. Checked studies attribute under half of the gap to unresolved V genes and leave the rest unexplained. This sample comprises 95,000 to 100,000 clones, around 79% of them detected only once. The top ten clones comprise approximately 2% of the sample. The sample was PBMCs. The receptors here all came from a woman between 40 and 55 years old in good health and CMV-seronegative.

The V call is TRBV7-4, the J call TRBJ2-7, with TRBD1 identical over 9 bases. The germline gives CDR1 SGHVT, CDR2 SQSDAQ. V trimming: 5 bases; J trimming: 6 bases; junction bases outside the gene matches: 8. The CDR3 contains 14 residues. The CDR3 DNA is TGTGCCAGCAGCCACCGGACAGGGGATCGCGAGCAGTACTTC. It specifies CASSHRTGDREQYF.

The J gene is TRBJ2-1, the V gene TRBV27; D not certain. CDR1 is MNHEY and CDR2 is SMNVEV in the germline V gene (reference sequence). Trimming took 0 bases from V and 2 from J, leaving 8 bases between them. The CDR3 runs 15 residues. The CDR3 DNA reads as TGTGCCAGCAGTTTATCACTACTTCCCTACAATGAGCAGTTCTTC. Its translation is CASSLSLLPYNEQFF.

Comment on this clone: The junction shows a germline mismatch at one end, possibly a read error. The chain is built from TRBV11-1 and TRBJ2-1; D gene unclear. Germline V CDR1 and CDR2: SGHAT, FQDESV (reference sequence). CDR3 length: 12 amino acids. DNA of the CDR3: TGTGCCAGCAGCTCCCCCTACCATGAGCAGTTCTTC. This codes for CASSSPYHEQFF.

The CDR3 loop reads CASSVDSGGTDTQYF. In DNA, the CDR3 is TGTGCCAGCAGCGTAGACTCCGGGGGCACAGATACGCAGTATTTT. The chain is built from TRBV9 and TRBJ2-3, with a possible D match to TRBD2 (5 bases). Trimming took off 0 bases at V and 1 base at J, with 9 bases between the two ends. Per the germline V gene, CDR1 is SGDLS and CDR2 is YYNGEE. The CDR3 has 15 residues.

This clone was observed a handful of times. The chain carries TRBV19 and TRBJ2-5, with 7 bases matching TRBD2. The CDR3 is 16 residues long. Germline CDR1 is LNHDA and CDR2 is SQIVND (reference sequence). J was trimmed by 2 bases and V by 0 bases; bases with no gene match: 6. This CDR3 is CASSIDGGLEQETQYF. Here the CDR3 DNA reads TGTGCCAGTAGTATAGATGGTGGACTAGAGCAAGAGACCCAGTACTTC. Combining the CDR3 with reference TRBV19 and TRBJ2-5 gives the whole variable domain DGGITQSPKYLFRKEGQNVTLSCEQNLNHDAMYWYRQDPGQGLRLIYYSQIVNDFQKGDIAEGYSVSREKKESFPLTVTSAQKNPTAFYLCASSIDGGLEQETQYFGPGTRLLVL.

J is TRBJ1-2 and V is TRBV11-1; TRBD1 aligns across 8 bases. Germline V gene sequence: CDR1 SGHAT, CDR2 FQDESV (reference sequence). The V segment lost 5 bases and the J segment 4 bases; nucleotides outside the gene matches: 6. The CDR3 covers 14 residues. Written as DNA, the CDR3 is TGTGCCAGCAGCCCCCGAGACAGGGGCTATGGCTACACCTTC. Translation: CASSPRDRGYGYTF.

The chain has TRBV7-2 and TRBJ2-3, with 7 positions matching TRBD1. Losses at the gene ends were 0 bases for V and 0 bases for J; bases not matched to a gene: 3. This CDR3 contains 16 residues. Per germline, CDR1 SGHTA and CDR2 FQGNSA. CDR3 nucleotide sequence: TGTGCCAGCAGCTTAGCACCGGGACAGAGCACAGATACGCAGTATTTT. Its translation is CASSLAPGQSTDTQYF.

V gene TRBV5-8 combines with J gene TRBJ2-2, with a weak D call TRBD1 (6 bases). From germline, CDR1 is SGHTS and CDR2 YDEGEE. V dropped 0 bases and J dropped 6 bases, with 6 bases sitting between them. This CDR3 region has 13 residues. As DNA, the CDR3 is TGTGCCAGCAGCTTGGGGGGGCCCGGGGAGCTGTTTTTT. It codes for CASSLGGPGELFF.

A single count supports this clone. The V and J genes are TRBV5-6 and TRBJ1-5, with TRBD1 identical over 7 bases. The CDR3 extends over 15 amino acids. V was clipped by 1 base and J by 6 bases; unmatched bases: 7. Germline V gives CDR1 SGHDT, CDR2 YYEEEE. CDR3 amino acids: CASSLKTGPSQPQHF. The CDR3 DNA reads TGTGCCAGCAGCTTGAAGACAGGGCCGAGTCAGCCCCAGCATTTT.

The V call is TRBV6-1, the J call TRBJ1-1; 7 bases are a match to TRBD1. With V trimmed by 4 bases and J by 3 bases, 5 bases remained unmatched. The CDR3 has 14 amino acids. Germline V lookup: CDR1 MNHNS, CDR2 SASEGT. The chain's CDR3 is CASSVYQGDTEAFF. CDR3 DNA: TGTGCCAGCAGTGTCTACCAGGGGGACACTGAAGCTTTCTTT.

V is TRBV27 and J is TRBJ2-1, with 11 bases aligning to TRBD2. This CDR3 comprises 15 residues. J was trimmed by 4 bases and V by 4 bases; bases with no gene match: 3. Germline V gene sequence: CDR1 MNHEY, CDR2 SMNVEV (reference sequence). The CDR3 region is CASSSSGGLYNEQFF. As DNA, the CDR3 is TGTGCCAGCAGTTCTAGCGGGGGGCTTTACAATGAGCAGTTCTTC.

This clone was seen only a few times. At one boundary the junction diverges from the germline segment, which might be a read error. The V and J genes are TRBV7-9 and TRBJ2-2; the match to TRBD2 covers 10 bases. Germline V gene sequence: CDR1 SEHNR, CDR2 FQNEAQ (reference sequence). The CDR3 is 16 residues long. CDR3 residues: CSSTPSGRARTGELFF. The CDR3 nucleotides read TGTTCCAGCACCCCCAGCGGGAGGGCCCGTACCGGGGAGCTGTTTTTT.

The chain has TRBV6-5 and TRBJ2-7; TRBD1 aligns across 12 bases. This CDR3 comprises 14 residues. Looked up from germline, CDR1 is MNHEY and CDR2 is SVGAGI. Trimming removed 4 bases from V and 6 bases from J; junction bases left unmatched: 4. The CDR3 sequence: CASSFGTGGGEQYF. CDR3 DNA: TGTGCCAGCAGTTTCGGGACAGGGGGCGGCGAGCAGTACTTC.